This record looks at one T cell receptor (beta chain) sequence and its context. Its antigen is still unknown. The record has no base qualities; no much larger clone is one base away. A distance of 23 bases separates the germline ends of V and J, which lose 3 bases and 5 bases respectively. The germline V gene specifies SGDLS as CDR1 and YYNGEE as CDR2. The CDR3 sequence holds 17 residues, the cysteine and phenylalanine included. The retained sequence is limited to the CDR3, 51 bases, with the frame set at the first base. This record belongs to a study of T cell changes during pregnancy in multiple sclerosis (dated by TCRdb to about 2019). Some background on the complete study: Changes in the T cell repertoire over the course of pregnancy were examined in this study in women with multiple sclerosis.

The library was built by means of the immunoSEQ multiplex PCR assay. TCRdb took over this immuneACCESS table, retaining in-frame rearrangements with V and J assigned. Such tables are incomplete; in checked studies, under half of the missing clones stem from an unresolved V gene, and the remainder is unexplained. Recorded for this sample are tens of thousands of clones; roughly 90% of them occurred a single time. The ten largest make up just over 0.55% of the sample. The V gene is TRBV9 and the J gene is TRBJ1-1; the best D guess is TRBD1, with 6 bases matching. The sample here was CD4+ T cells from peripheral blood mononuclear cells, taken after pregnancy. This clonotype originated in a female donor with multiple sclerosis, enrolled in a pregnancy study. The CDR3 protein: CASSADPSTGIKTEAFF. The bases read TGTGCCAGCAGCGCTGACCCCAGTACAGGGATCAAAACTGAAGCTTTCTTT.